Listed here are 32 T cell receptor beta chains from one sample, sequenced in a study of OX40 agonist ivuxolimab in advanced cancers. Profiling relied on immunoSEQ multiplex PCR, and the TCRdb table lists in-frame clones only, not all of them. Altogether roughly 28,000 clones are present, roughly nine tenths being singletons, with the ten largest covering over 12%. Sequences were derived from CD4+ or CD8+ T cells sorted from blood, sampled in a trial of the OX40 agonist ivuxolimab. These receptors came from an adult with an advanced solid tumor such as melanoma, head and neck, liver or kidney cancer.

The chain uses TRBV30 and TRBJ1-3; D unclear. The CDR3 is 15 amino acids. V lost 4 bases and J lost 3, with 16 bases in between. Germline CDR1 and CDR2: GTSNPN and SVGIG (reference sequence). The CDR3 region has the DNA TGTGCCTGGATGCTCACTCGCGGGTATGGAAACACCATATATTTT. This codes for CAWMLTRGYGNTIYF.

The rearrangement uses TRBV5-6 and TRBJ2-2; D is unclear. This CDR3 spans 11 amino acids. Trimming stripped 5 bases from V and 5 bases from J, with 4 bases between. The germline gives CDR1 SGHDT, CDR2 YYEEEE. The CDR3 sequence is CASSYTGELFF. Here the CDR3 DNA reads TGTGCCAGCAGTTATACCGGGGAGCTGTTTTTT. Based on the CDR3 plus reference TRBV5-6 and TRBJ2-2, the full variable domain is DAGVTQSPTHLIKTRGQQVTLRCSPKSGHDTVSWYQQALGQGPQFIFQYYEEEERQRGNFPDRFSGHQFPNYSSELNVNALLLGDSALYLCASSYTGELFFGEGSRLTVL.

This clone was recorded once. The chain has TRBV30 and TRBJ2-2, with 8 nucleotides matching TRBD2. V was clipped by 0 bases and J by 2 bases; unmatched bases: 2. Germline-derived CDR1 and CDR2 are GTSNPN and SVGIG (reference sequence). CDR3 length: 15 amino acids. CDR3 residues: CAWSVAGVNTGELFF. DNA for the CDR3: TGTGCCTGGAGTGTAGCGGGAGTTAACACCGGGGAGCTGTTTTTT.

The chain combines TRBV11-2 with TRBJ2-7; 10 nucleotides line up with TRBD2. The CDR3 runs 15 residues. J lost 4 bases, V lost 5 bases, and 8 bases had no gene match. Germline lookup yields CDR1 SGHAT and CDR2 FQNNGV. The CDR3 region has the DNA TGTGCCAGCAGCCCTGCTCCGGGACTAGCGTACGAGCAGTACTTC. Encoded protein: CASSPAPGLAYEQYF.

The rearrangement uses TRBV28 and TRBJ2-7; the D call may be TRBD1 or TRBD2 (6 bases each). Germline CDR1 is MDHEN and CDR2 is SYDVKM. CDR3 length: 15 residues. V was trimmed by 3 bases and J by 6 bases, leaving 18 bases between them. The CDR3 protein is CASSLGGGRHPEQYF. The CDR3 nucleotides are TGTGCCAGCAGTTTGGGTGGGGGGCGCCACCCCGAGCAGTACTTC.

V gene TRBV4-1 combines with J gene TRBJ2-7; TRBD1 matches at 8 bases. The CDR3 totals 14 residues. CDR1 is MGHRA and CDR2 is YSYEKL in the germline V gene. J gave up 6 bases and V 3 bases, and 7 bases lay outside the gene matches. The CDR3 spells CASSHPGQGPEQYF. The CDR3 DNA follows: TGCGCCAGCAGCCACCCCGGACAGGGACCCGAGCAGTACTTC.

This clone was seen a single time. The rearrangement links TRBV10-1 to TRBJ2-7, with D maybe TRBD2 (7 bases). The CDR3 is 14 residues long. Germline V gene sequence: CDR1 WNHNN, CDR2 SYGVQD (reference sequence). V dropped 3 bases and J dropped 6 bases, with 15 bases sitting between them. CDR3 loop: CASSDRGGGLEQYF. CDR3 sequence (DNA): TGCGCCAGCAGTGATAGGGGGGGAGGGCTCGAGCAGTACTTC.

V is TRBV6-6 and J is TRBJ2-7; D is unresolved. This CDR3 region has 10 residues. Looked up from germline, CDR1 is MNHNY and CDR2 is SVGAGI (reference sequence). This CDR3 reads CAPFDPEQYF. The CDR3 coding sequence is TGTGCTCCCTTTGATCCCGAGCAGTACTTC.

This chain joins TRBV6-5 and TRBJ2-7; D is unclear. V was pared by 3 bases and J by 4 bases, with 4 bases between. CDR3 size: 11 residues. The germline V gene encodes CDR1 MNHEY and CDR2 SVGAGI. This chain's CDR3 is CASSYQYEQYF. DNA for the CDR3: TGTGCCAGCAGTTATCAGTACGAGCAGTACTTC.

This chain joins TRBV9 and TRBJ2-1, with D maybe TRBD2 (6 bases). The CDR3 runs to 14 residues. The V end was cut by 1 base, the J end by 2 bases, with 7 bases between. CDR1 and CDR2 (germline): SGDLS, YYNGEE. CDR3 nucleotides: TGTGCCAGCAGCGTAACGGGAGCCTACAATGAGCAGTTCTTC. Amino acids: CASSVTGAYNEQFF.

This chain joins TRBV5-1 and TRBJ2-3; D remains ambiguous. CDR1 is SGHRS, CDR2 YFSETQ, per germline. This CDR3 has 14 amino acids. Deletions cut 0 bases from V and 2 bases from J, with 7 bases between. The CDR3 spells CASSLETTTDTQYF. The DNA for the CDR3 is TGCGCCAGCAGCTTGGAAACGACCACAGATACGCAGTATTTT.

The gene calls are TRBV7-6 and TRBJ2-7; 12 nucleotides line up with TRBD2. V shed 5 bases and J 1 base; nucleotides not matched to a gene: 3. The CDR3 is 15 residues long. Germline V CDR1 and CDR2: SGHVS, FNYEAQ. This chain's CDR3 is CASSDTSGGSYEQYF. CDR3 DNA: TGTGCCAGCAGCGACACTAGCGGGGGGTCCTACGAGCAGTACTTC.

V and J are TRBV15 and TRBJ2-3; D ambiguous. The CDR3 runs 18 residues. Germline V gene sequence: CDR1 LNHNV, CDR2 YYDKDF (reference sequence). Trimming shortened V by 0 bases and J by 2 bases, and 18 bases separated the two germline ends. The CDR3 coding sequence is TGTGCCACCAGCAGAGATCAATTGGGCCGCTCGCCCACAGATACGCAGTATTTT. It translates to CATSRDQLGRSPTDTQYF.

The CDR3 nucleotides are TGTGCCAGCAGTTTGACAGGGATGGGCCTGAACACTGAAGCTTTCTTT. This gives the protein CASSLTGMGLNTEAFF. V gene TRBV28 combines with J gene TRBJ1-1; 7 bases map to TRBD1. The CDR3 covers 16 residues. V was pared by 3 bases and J by 0 bases, with 7 bases of the junction left unmatched. CDR1 is MDHEN, CDR2 SYDVKM, per germline.

The V call is TRBV29-1, the J call TRBJ2-5; tentatively, D is TRBD1 or TRBD2 (5 bases each). This CDR3 is built from 12 residues. V was clipped by 1 base and J by 3 bases, with 6 bases between them. The germline V gene encodes CDR1 SQVTM and CDR2 ANQGSEA. Here the CDR3 reads CSVEVGEETQYF. The CDR3 region has the DNA TGCAGCGTTGAAGTGGGGGAAGAGACCCAGTACTTC.

J is TRBJ1-1 and V is TRBV28; D ambiguous. V lost 3 bases to trimming and J lost 5 bases, with 13 bases between them. This CDR3 contains 14 residues. Germline CDR1 and CDR2: MDHEN and SYDVKM. CDR3 DNA: TGTGCCAGCAGTTTGCTCGGTTTGCGGACTGAAGCTTTCTTT. This gives the protein CASSLLGLRTEAFF.

The V call is TRBV6-4, the J call TRBJ2-3, with TRBD2 matching 7 bases. The CDR3 loop spans 14 amino acids. The J segment lost 3 bases and the V segment lost 2 bases, leaving 2 bases of the junction unmatched. Germline loops: CDR1 MRHNA, CDR2 SNTAGT. Here the CDR3 DNA reads TGTGCCAGCAGTGACGGGGGGGGGACAGATACGCAGTATTTT. This sequence encodes CASSDGGGTDTQYF.

The V call is TRBV11-2, the J call TRBJ1-5; 11 positions match TRBD1. CDR3 length: 15 amino acids. Germline-derived CDR1 and CDR2 are SGHAT and FQNNGV. V lost 1 base, J lost 5 bases, and 1 base stayed unmatched. Here the CDR3 DNA reads TGTGCCAGCAGCTTAGGGACAGGGGGCCATCAGCCCCAGCATTTT. This codes for CASSLGTGGHQPQHF. Filled out from reference TRBV11-2 and TRBJ1-5, the complete variable domain reads EAGVAQSPRYKIIEKRQSVAFWCNPISGHATLYWYQQILGQGPKLLIQFQNNGVVDDSQLPKDRFSAERLKGVDSTLKIQPAKLEDSAVYLCASSLGTGGHQPQHFGDGTRLSIL.

Concerning this clone itself: Other DNA sequences in the same sample also yield this CDR3. The chain has TRBV9 and TRBJ2-7, with D perhaps TRBD1 (6 bases). Trimming removed 0 bases at V and 2 bases at J, with 9 bases between. There are 14 residues in the CDR3. Germline V CDR1 and CDR2: SGDLS, YYNGEE. CDR3 region: CASSVGGGTYEQYF. The CDR3 DNA is TGTGCCAGCAGCGTAGGAGGGGGTACCTACGAGCAGTACTTC.

This chain joins TRBV2 and TRBJ1-5; maybe TRBD1 (5 bases). This CDR3 spans 15 amino acids. V lost 8 bases, J lost 2 bases, and 16 bases lay in between. Germline CDR1 is SNHLY and CDR2 is FYNNEI. The CDR3 loop is CASEYSRVRNQPQHF. CDR3 DNA: TGTGCCAGCGAGTACTCCAGGGTCCGCAATCAGCCCCAGCATTTT.

V gene TRBV28 combines with J gene TRBJ2-3; 7 bases are a match to TRBD1. The CDR3 extends over 15 amino acids. After removal of 5 bases from V and 6 bases from J, the junction contained 11 bases not matched to a gene. In germline, CDR1 is MDHEN, CDR2 SYDVKM. The CDR3 sequence is CASSPRQGLEDTQYF. The CDR3 nucleotides read TGTGCCAGCAGTCCTAGACAGGGCCTGGAGGATACGCAGTATTTT.

V usage is TRBV13 and J usage is TRBJ1-1; the match to TRBD1 covers 8 bases. Per germline, CDR1 PRHDT and CDR2 FYEKMQ (reference sequence). This CDR3 contains 13 residues. V trimming: 7 bases; J trimming: 2 bases; junction bases outside the gene matches: 3. DNA of the CDR3: TGTGCCAGCAAAACAGGGGGTAACACTGAAGCTTTCTTT. Protein product: CASKTGGNTEAFF.

By share, this clone counts as medium-sized. The gene calls are TRBV14 and TRBJ1-1; D is unclear. This CDR3 has 15 amino acids. Germline V gene data show CDR1 as SGHDN and CDR2 as FVKESK. Trimming removed 0 bases at V and 0 bases at J, with 8 bases between. CDR3 sequence (DNA): TGTGCCAGCAGCCAAGAGGAAGGACTGAACACTGAAGCTTTCTTT. Encoded protein: CASSQEEGLNTEAFF.

In its sample, this clone was seen a few times. Germline is not matched at one junction end, which may reflect a read error. The rearrangement uses TRBV6-6 and TRBJ1-5, with D unclear. The germline V gene encodes CDR1 MNHNY and CDR2 SVGAGI (reference sequence). The CDR3 is made up of 11 amino acids. CDR3 residues: CASSSDQPQHF. The CDR3 DNA sequence: TGTGCCAGCAGTAGCGATCAGCCCCAGCATTTT.

This clone has only one observation. This chain joins TRBV19 and TRBJ2-1, with TRBD2 as a possible D gene (6 bases). In germline, CDR1 is LNHDA, CDR2 SQIVND (reference sequence). CDR3 length equals 14 residues. V shed 7 bases and J shed 12 bases, with 22 bases lying between them. CDR3 protein: CASTPGLYPEGQFF. The CDR3 coding sequence is TGTGCCAGTACACCCGGGCTCTATCCGGAGGGGCAGTTCTTC.

V is TRBV5-6 and J is TRBJ1-4, with a tentative D call TRBD1 (5 bases). Germline CDR1 SGHDT, CDR2 YYEEEE. V lost 4 bases, J lost 8 bases, and 18 bases lay in between. The CDR3 extends over 15 amino acids. The CDR3 loop reads CASSPEGRGGEKLFF. The CDR3 nucleotides read TGTGCCAGCAGCCCTGAGGGGCGCGGCGGGGAAAAACTGTTTTTT.

This clone has a single count. The chain uses TRBV5-4 and TRBJ2-1, with 9 bases fitting TRBD2. The CDR3 covers 18 residues. Germline CDR1 SGHNT, CDR2 YYREEE (reference sequence). Unmatched junction bases numbered 14, after V lost 3 bases and J lost 4 bases. CDR3 DNA: TGTGCCAGCAGCTACCCGATCTTAGCGGGAGAGGTATACAATGAGCAGTTCTTC. Translated, it gives CASSYPILAGEVYNEQFF.

The V and J genes are TRBV2 and TRBJ1-5; D call uncertain. The CDR3 sequence is 13 residues long. Germline CDR1 reads SNHLY; CDR2 reads FYNNEI. V lost 6 bases to trimming and J lost 4 bases, with 10 bases between them. In DNA, the CDR3 is TGTGCCAGCAGCCCTGGAGGTAATCAGCCCCAGCATTTT. Protein: CASSPGGNQPQHF. Variable domain in full (rest from reference TRBV2 and TRBJ1-5): EPEVTQTPSHQVTQMGQEVILRCVPISNHLYFYWYRQILGQKVEFLVSFYNNEISEKSEIFDDQFSVERPDGSNFTLKIRSTKLEDSAMYFCASSPGGNQPQHFGDGTRLSIL.

CDR3 sequence: CASSQEAGGSSYEQYF. CDR3 DNA: TGTGCCAGCAGCCAAGAGGCTGGCGGGAGCTCCTACGAGCAGTACTTC. The chain links TRBV4-2 to TRBJ2-7; the match to TRBD2 covers 7 bases. This CDR3 has 16 amino acids. Germline CDR1 LGHNA, CDR2 YNFKEQ. Unmatched junction bases numbered 5, after V lost 0 bases and J lost 0 bases.

The V call is TRBV7-6, the J call TRBJ1-1, with TRBD1 as a possible D gene (6 bases). The CDR3 runs to 17 residues. Trimming pared 8 bases from V and 1 base from J, leaving 23 bases between. The germline gives CDR1 SGHVS, CDR2 FNYEAQ. DNA of the CDR3: TGTGCCAGCCCGATAGGGGGAGGTGGGAGAAAGAACACTGAAGCTTTCTTT. It codes for CASPIGGGGRKNTEAFF. The full variable domain, in which reference TRBV7-6 and TRBJ1-1 provide the parts outside the CDR3, is GAGVSQSPRYKVTKRGQDVALRCDPISGHVSLYWYRQALGQGPEFLTYFNYEAQQDKSGLPNDRFSAERPEGSISTLTIQRTEQRDSAMYRCASPIGGGGRKNTEAFFGQGTRLTVV.

The chain couples TRBV5-8 to TRBJ2-7; D gene uncertain. Germline CDR1 reads SGHTS; CDR2 reads YDEGEE. V lost 0 bases and J lost 2, with 12 bases in between. The CDR3 has 15 amino acids. CDR3 coding DNA: TGTGCCAGCAGCTTGGCCGCAGGTCCCCCCTACGAGCAGTACTTC. It codes for CASSLAAGPPYEQYF.

This chain joins TRBV30 and TRBJ2-2; 7 bases are a match to TRBD1. V was clipped by 0 bases and J by 7 bases; unmatched bases: 5. Germline CDR1 GTSNPN, CDR2 SVGIG (reference sequence). The CDR3 has 14 amino acids. The CDR3 here is CAWSVGQGVGELFF. The CDR3 coding sequence is TGTGCCTGGAGTGTAGGCCAGGGGGTCGGGGAGCTGTTTTTT.